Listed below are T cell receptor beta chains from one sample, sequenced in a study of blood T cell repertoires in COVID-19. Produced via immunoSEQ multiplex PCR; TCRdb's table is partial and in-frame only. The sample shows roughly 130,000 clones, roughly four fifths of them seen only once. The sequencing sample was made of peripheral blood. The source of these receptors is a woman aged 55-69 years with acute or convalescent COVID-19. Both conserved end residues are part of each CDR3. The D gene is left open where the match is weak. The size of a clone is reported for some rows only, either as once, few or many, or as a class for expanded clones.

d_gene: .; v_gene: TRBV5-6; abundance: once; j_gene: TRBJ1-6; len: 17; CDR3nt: TGTGCCAGCAGCTTGGGTAAGGTAGCGGTTTTAAATTCACCCCTCCACTTT; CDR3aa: CASSLGKVAVLNSPLHF
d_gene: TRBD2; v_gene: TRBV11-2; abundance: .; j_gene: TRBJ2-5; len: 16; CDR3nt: TGTGCCAGCAGCTTAGGTAGCGGGGGGGGTAAGGAGACCCAGTACTTC; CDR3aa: CASSLGSGGGKETQYF
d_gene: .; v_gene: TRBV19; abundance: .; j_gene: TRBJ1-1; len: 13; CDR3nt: TGTGCCAGTAGGAAGCGTTTGAACACTGAAGCTTTCTTT; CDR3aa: CASRKRLNTEAFF
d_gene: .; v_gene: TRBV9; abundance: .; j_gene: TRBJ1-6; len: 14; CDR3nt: TGTGCCAGCAGCGTAGGCAGTCCGCTTTCACCCCTCCACTTT; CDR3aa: CASSVGSPLSPLHF
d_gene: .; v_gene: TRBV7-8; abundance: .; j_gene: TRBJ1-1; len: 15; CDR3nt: TGTGCCAGCAGCTTAGTTGGGGGACAAGCTACTGAAGCTTTCTTT; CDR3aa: CASSLVGGQATEAFF
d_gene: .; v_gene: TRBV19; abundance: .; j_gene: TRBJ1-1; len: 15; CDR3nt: TGTGCCAGCACACTAAAAGGACAAACGAACACTGAAGCTTTCTTT; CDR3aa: CASTLKGQTNTEAFF
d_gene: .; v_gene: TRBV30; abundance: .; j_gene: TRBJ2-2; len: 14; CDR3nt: TGTGCCTGGAAACTCACCGCGAACACCGGGGAGCTGTTTTTT; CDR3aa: CAWKLTANTGELFF
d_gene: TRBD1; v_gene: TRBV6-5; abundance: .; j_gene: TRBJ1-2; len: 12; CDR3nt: TGTGCCTGCCGGGACAGCCTCTATGGCTACACCTTC; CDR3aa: CACRDSLYGYTF
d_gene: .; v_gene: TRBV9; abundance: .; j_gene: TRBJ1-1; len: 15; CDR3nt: TGTGCCAGCAGCGTAGGGGCACAGCCAAACACTGAAGCTTTCTTT; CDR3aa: CASSVGAQPNTEAFF
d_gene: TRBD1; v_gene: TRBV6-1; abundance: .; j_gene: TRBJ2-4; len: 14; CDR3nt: TGTGCCAGCAGTGACCGACAGGGAAAGGGCATTCAGTACTTC; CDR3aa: CASSDRQGKGIQYF
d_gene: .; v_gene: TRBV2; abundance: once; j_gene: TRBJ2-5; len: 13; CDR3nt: TGTGCCAGCGTAATCAGGCGCCAAGAGACCCAGTACTTC; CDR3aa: CASVIRRQETQYF
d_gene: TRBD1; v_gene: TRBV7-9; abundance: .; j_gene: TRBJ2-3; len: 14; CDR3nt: TGTGCCAGCAGCTTTACAGGGGGCGCAGATACGCAGTATTTT; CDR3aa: CASSFTGGADTQYF
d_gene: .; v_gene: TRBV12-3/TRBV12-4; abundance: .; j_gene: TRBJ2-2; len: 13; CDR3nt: TGTGCCAGCAGGGCCCCGAACACCGGGGAGCTGTTTTTT; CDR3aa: CASRAPNTGELFF
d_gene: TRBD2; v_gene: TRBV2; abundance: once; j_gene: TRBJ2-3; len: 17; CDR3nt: TGTGCCAGCAGACCACATGTGCTAGCGGGGGGCCGAGATACGCAGTATTTT; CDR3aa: CASRPHVLAGGRDTQYF